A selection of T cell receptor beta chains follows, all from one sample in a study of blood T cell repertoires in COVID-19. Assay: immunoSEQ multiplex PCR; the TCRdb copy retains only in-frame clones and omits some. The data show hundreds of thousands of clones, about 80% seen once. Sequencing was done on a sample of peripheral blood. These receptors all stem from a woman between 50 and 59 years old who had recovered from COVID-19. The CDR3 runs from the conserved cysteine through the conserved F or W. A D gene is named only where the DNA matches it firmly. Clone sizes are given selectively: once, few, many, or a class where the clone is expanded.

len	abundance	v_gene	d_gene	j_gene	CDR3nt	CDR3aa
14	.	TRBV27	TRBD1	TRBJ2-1	TGTGCCAGCAGCTTCGGACAGGACCAAGGCGAGCAGTTCTTC	CASSFGQDQGEQFF
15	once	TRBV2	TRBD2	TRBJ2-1	TGTGCCAGCAGTTTAGCGGGGTACCACTACAATGAGCAGTTCTTC	CASSLAGYHYNEQFF
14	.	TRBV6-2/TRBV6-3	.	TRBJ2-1	TGTGCCAGCAGTTACTCGGTCATGCGGGCTGGGCGGTTCTTC	CASSYSVMRAGRFF
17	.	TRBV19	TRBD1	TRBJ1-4	TGTGCCAGTAGTAGGGACAGGGGCTTCGAGACTAATGAAAAACTGTTTTTT	CASSRDRGFETNEKLFF
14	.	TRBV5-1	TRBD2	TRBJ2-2	TGCGCCAGCCGCCACGGGGGGAAATCCGGGGAGCTGTTTTTT	CASRHGGKSGELFF
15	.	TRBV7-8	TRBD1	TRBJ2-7	TGTGCCAGCAGCCCGTCCCGGGACAGGGAGTACGAGCAGTACTTC	CASSPSRDREYEQYF
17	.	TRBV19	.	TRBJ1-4	TGTGCCAGTAGTTCTCCCGGCAGGAGGACAACTAATGAAAAACTGTTTTTT	CASSSPGRRTTNEKLFF
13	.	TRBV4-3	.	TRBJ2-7	TGCGCCAGCAGCCAAGACAGACTCTACGAGCAGTACTTC	CASSQDRLYEQYF
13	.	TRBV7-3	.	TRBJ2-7	TGTGCCAGCAGCTTAAGTGACGGGGGCGAGCAGTACTTC	CASSLSDGGEQYF
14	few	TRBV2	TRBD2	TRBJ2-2	TGTGCCAGCGTGGGAGGGTTGGGAACCGGGGAGCTGTTTTTT	CASVGGLGTGELFF
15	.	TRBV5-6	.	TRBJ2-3	TGTGCCAGCAGCTTGGGTGGCAGCCAGGGGGATACGCAGTATTTT	CASSLGGSQGDTQYF
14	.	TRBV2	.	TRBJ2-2	TGTGCCAGCAGCGTTAGGACTTCCACCGGGGAGCTGTTTTTT	CASSVRTSTGELFF
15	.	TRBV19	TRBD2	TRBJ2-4	TGTGCCAGTAGTCCCACAGCGGGAGTGATAAACATTCAGTACTTC	CASSPTAGVINIQYF
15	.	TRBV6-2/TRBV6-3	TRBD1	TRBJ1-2	TGTGCCAGCAGTAAATCAGGGGGCGCGAGCTATGGCTACACCTTC	CASSKSGGASYGYTF
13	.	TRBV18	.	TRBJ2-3	TGTGCCAGCTCACCACCGAGTTCGGACAGACAGTATTTT	CASSPPSSDRQYF
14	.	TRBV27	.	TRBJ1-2	TGTGCCAGCAGTACTCAGGACGGGAGCTATGGCTACACCTTC	CASSTQDGSYGYTF
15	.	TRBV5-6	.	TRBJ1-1	TGTGCCAGCAGCTTAAGGGGCCTAGAGAGCGCTGAAGCTTTCTTT	CASSLRGLESAEAFF
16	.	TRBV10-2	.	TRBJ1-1	TGCGCCAGCCGCGGGGCCAGCCTTACCATGAACACTGAAGCTTTCTTT	CASRGASLTMNTEAFF
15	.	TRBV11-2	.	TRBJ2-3	TGTGCCAGCAGCTTAGATCGAGGGAGGACAGATACGCAGTATTTT	CASSLDRGRTDTQYF
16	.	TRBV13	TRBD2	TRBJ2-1	TGTGCCAGCAGCTTAGGACTAGCGGGATCCTACAATGAGCAGTTCTTC	CASSLGLAGSYNEQFF
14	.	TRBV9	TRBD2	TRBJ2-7	TGTGCCAGCAGCCCCAGCGGGAGAGTATACGAGCAGTACTTC	CASSPSGRVYEQYF
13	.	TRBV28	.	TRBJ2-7	TGTGCCAGCAGCCCTCCCCCCGGCTACGAGCAGTACTTC	CASSPPPGYEQYF
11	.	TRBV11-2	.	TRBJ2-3	TGTGCCAGCAGCTTAGCCGGTACGCAGTATTTT	CASSLAGTQYF
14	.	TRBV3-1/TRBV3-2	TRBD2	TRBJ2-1	TGTGCCAGCAGCCAAGGGACTAGCGGCAATGAGCAGTTCTTC	CASSQGTSGNEQFF
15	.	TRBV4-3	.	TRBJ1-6	TGCGCCAGCAGCCAACAGGGGATTCCCCACTCACCCCTCCACTTT	CASSQQGIPHSPLHF
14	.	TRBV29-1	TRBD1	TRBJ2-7	TGCAGCGTTGTACAGGGGCTACATTCCTACGAGCAGTACTTC	CSVVQGLHSYEQYF
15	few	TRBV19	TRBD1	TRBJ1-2	TGTGCCAGTAGTATTCAGATAGACAGGGCCTATGGCTACACCTTC	CASSIQIDRAYGYTF
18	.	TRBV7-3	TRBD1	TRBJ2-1	TGTGCCAGCAGCTTAAGATATGGTCAGGGACAGGGGGCTGATGAGCAGTTCTTC	CASSLRYGQGQGADEQFF
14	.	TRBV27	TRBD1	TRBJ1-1	TGTGCCAGCACCCTAACAGGGGGCGTAACTGAAGCTTTCTTT	CASTLTGGVTEAFF
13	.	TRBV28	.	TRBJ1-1	TGTGCCAGCAGTCCCCGTCTGAACACTGAAGCTTTCTTT	CASSPRLNTEAFF
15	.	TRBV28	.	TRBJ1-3	TGTGCCAGCATGAGCCTCGGGGGCTCTGGAAACACCATATATTTT	CASMSLGGSGNTIYF
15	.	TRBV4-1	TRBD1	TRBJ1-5	TGCGCCAGCAGCCCACAGGGGTTGAGCAATCAGCCCCAGCATTTT	CASSPQGLSNQPQHF
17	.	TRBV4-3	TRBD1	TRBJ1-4	TGCGCCAGCAGCCAAGGTTCGGGACAGGCCCATAATGAAAAACTGTTTTTT	CASSQGSGQAHNEKLFF
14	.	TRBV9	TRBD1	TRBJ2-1	TGTGCCAGCAGCGAGGGACAGGGGGCCAATGAGCAGTTCTTC	CASSEGQGANEQFF